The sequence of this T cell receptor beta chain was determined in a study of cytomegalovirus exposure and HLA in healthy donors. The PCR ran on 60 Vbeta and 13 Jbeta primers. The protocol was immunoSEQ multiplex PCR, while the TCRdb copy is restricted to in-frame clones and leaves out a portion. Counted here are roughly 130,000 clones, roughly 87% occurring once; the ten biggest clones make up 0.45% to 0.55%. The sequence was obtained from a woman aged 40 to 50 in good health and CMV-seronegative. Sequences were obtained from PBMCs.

The CDR3 nucleotides are TGTGCCAGCAGCCCAATTTATCCCCCGGCTAGCGGGAGTTACGAGCAGTACTTC. It translates to CASSPIYPPASGSYEQYF. This rearrangement joins TRBV13 to TRBJ2-7; 10 bases agree with TRBD2. J lost 4 bases, V lost 5 bases, and 17 bases had no gene match. The CDR3 spans 18 residues. Germline CDR1 PRHDT, CDR2 FYEKMQ (reference sequence).